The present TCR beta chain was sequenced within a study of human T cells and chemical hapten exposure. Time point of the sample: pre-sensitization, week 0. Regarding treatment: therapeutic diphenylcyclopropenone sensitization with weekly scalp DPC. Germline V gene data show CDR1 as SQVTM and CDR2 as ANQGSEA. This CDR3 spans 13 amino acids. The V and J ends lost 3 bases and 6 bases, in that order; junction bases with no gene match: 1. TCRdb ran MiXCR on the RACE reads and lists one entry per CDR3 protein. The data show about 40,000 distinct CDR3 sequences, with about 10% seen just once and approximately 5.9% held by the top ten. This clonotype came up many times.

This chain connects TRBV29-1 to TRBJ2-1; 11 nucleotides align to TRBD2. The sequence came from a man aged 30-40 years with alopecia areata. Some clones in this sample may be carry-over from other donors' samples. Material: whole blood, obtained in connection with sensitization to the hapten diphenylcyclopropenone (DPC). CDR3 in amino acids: CSVDGLAGNEQFF. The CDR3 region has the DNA TGCAGCGTTGACGGACTAGCGGGCAATGAGCAGTTCTTC.